The rows below give T cell receptor beta chains drawn from one sample of a study of T cell therapy after organ transplantation. Produced via immunoSEQ multiplex PCR; TCRdb's table is partial and in-frame only. Among about 4,800 clones, almost 70% were seen once, and the ten largest hold roughly two fifths. These receptors are not linked to any known antigen. Sequenced material: CD8+ T cells from blood, taken after autologous CMV-specific T cell therapy. These receptors all stem from a human patient who had received a solid organ transplant and had CMV disease. The T cells may come from the graft donor. The CDR3 runs from the conserved cysteine through the conserved F or W. A D gene is named only where the DNA matches it firmly. Not every row has a clone size; where given, it reads once, few, many or a size class.

D gene,clone size,J gene,V gene,CDR3 length,CDR3 protein,CDR3 DNA
.,.,TRBJ2-1,TRBV10-3,16,CAISESVGSSYNEQFF,TGTGCCATCAGTGAGTCTGTGGGTAGCTCCTACAATGAGCAGTTCTTC
.,.,TRBJ2-1,TRBV7-9,12,CASSLEGNEQFF,TGTGCCAGCAGCTTGGAAGGGAATGAGCAGTTCTTC
.,few,TRBJ2-1,TRBV9,15,CASSVERWIYNEQFF,TGTGCCAGCAGCGTAGAACGTTGGATCTACAATGAGCAGTTCTTC
.,.,TRBJ1-2,TRBV6-5,15,CASSYSRDPLGGYTF,TGTGCCAGCAGTTACTCGAGGGACCCCCTAGGAGGCTACACCTTC
.,.,TRBJ1-1,TRBV10-3,13,CAIGEEGFTEAFF,TGTGCCATCGGTGAGGAGGGGTTCACTGAAGCTTTCTTT
.,large,TRBJ2-5,TRBV6-5,13,CASSYSNQGTQYF,TGTGCCAGCAGTTACTCGAACCAGGGCACCCAGTACTTC
.,.,TRBJ1-1,TRBV9,11,CASSPETGAFF,TGTGCCAGCAGCCCCGAGACCGGGGCTTTCTTT
.,.,TRBJ1-3,TRBV7-9,14,CASSSVGAGNTIYF,TGTGCCAGCAGCTCCGTGGGGGCTGGAAACACCATATATTTT
.,few,TRBJ2-4,TRBV27,13,CASSLGSGFLQYF,TGTGCCAGCAGTTTAGGTTCGGGGTTTCTTCAGTACTTC
.,medium-sized,TRBJ1-4,TRBV11-2,15,CASSLVRDRPEKLFF,TGTGCCAGCAGCTTAGTTAGGGACCGACCCGAAAAACTGTTTTTT
.,medium-sized,TRBJ2-7,TRBV28,14,CASSPGGGLYEQYF,TGTGCCAGCAGTCCAGGAGGGGGGCTTTACGAGCAGTACTTC
.,few,TRBJ2-3,TRBV7-3,14,CASSLSGTADTQYF,TGTGCCAGCAGCTTATCCGGGACCGCAGATACGCAGTATTTT
.,few,TRBJ2-7,TRBV7-2,11,CASSRSEEQYF,TGTGCCAGCAGCAGATCGGAAGAGCAGTACTTC
.,.,TRBJ1-5,TRBV28,15,CASASRGGSNQPQHF,TGTGCCAGCGCCTCCCGGGGGGGTAGCAATCAGCCCCAGCATTTT
.,.,TRBJ2-7,TRBV5-6,12,CASSLNVYEQYF,TGTGCCAGCAGCTTGAACGTCTACGAGCAGTACTTC
.,.,TRBJ2-1,TRBV7-9,13,CASSLGQGNEQFF,TGTGCCAGCAGCCTTGGGCAGGGAAATGAGCAGTTCTTC